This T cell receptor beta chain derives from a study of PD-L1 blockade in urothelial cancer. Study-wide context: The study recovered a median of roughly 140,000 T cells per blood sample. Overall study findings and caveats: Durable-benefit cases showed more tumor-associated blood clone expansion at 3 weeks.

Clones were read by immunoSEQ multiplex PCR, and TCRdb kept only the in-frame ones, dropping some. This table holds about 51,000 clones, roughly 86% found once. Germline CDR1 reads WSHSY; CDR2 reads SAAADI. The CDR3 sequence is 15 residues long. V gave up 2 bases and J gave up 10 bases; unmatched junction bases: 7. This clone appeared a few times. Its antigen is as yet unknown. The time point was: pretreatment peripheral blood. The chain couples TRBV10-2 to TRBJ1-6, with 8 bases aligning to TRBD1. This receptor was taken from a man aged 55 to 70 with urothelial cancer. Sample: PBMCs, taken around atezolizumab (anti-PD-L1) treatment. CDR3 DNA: TGCGCCAGCAGTGAGACCGCTGGACAGGGCTCACCCCTCCACTTT. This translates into CASSETAGQGSPLHF.